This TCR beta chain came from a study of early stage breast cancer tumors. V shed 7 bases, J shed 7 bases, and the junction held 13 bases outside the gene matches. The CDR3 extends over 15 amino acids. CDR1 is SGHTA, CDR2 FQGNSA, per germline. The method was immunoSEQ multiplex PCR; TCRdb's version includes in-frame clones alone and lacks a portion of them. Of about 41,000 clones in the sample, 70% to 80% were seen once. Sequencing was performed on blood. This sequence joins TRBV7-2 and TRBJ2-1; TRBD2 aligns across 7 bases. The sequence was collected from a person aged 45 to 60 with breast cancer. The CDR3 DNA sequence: TGTGCCAGCACCTCCTGGGCGGGGGTTGTTAATGAGCAGTTCTTC. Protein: CASTSWAGVVNEQFF. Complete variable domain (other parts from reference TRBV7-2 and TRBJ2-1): GAGVSQSPSNKVTEKGKDVELRCDPISGHTALYWYRQSLGQGLEFLIYFQGNSAPDKSGLPSDRFSAERTGGSVSTLTIQRTQQEDSAVYLCASTSWAGVVNEQFFGPGTRLTVL.